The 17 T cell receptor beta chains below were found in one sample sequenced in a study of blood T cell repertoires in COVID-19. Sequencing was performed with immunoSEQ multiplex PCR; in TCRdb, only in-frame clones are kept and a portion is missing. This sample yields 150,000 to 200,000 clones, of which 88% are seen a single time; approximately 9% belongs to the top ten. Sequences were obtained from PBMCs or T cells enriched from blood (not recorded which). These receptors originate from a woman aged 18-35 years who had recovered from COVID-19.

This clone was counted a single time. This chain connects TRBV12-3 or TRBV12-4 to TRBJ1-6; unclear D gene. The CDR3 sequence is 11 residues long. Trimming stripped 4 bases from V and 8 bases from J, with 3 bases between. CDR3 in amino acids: CASSSDSPLHF. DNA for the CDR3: TGTGCCAGCAGTTCGGATTCACCCCTCCACTTT.

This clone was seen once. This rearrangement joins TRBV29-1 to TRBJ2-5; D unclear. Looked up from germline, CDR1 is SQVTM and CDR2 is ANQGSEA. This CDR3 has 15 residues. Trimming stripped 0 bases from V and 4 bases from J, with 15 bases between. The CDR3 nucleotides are TGCAGCGTTGAAGATCCGGCCACGGGTCCAGAGACCCAGTACTTC. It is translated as CSVEDPATGPETQYF.

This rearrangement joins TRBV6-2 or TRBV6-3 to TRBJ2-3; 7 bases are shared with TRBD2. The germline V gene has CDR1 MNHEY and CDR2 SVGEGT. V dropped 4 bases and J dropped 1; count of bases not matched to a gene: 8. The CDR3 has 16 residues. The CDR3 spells CASSFSPSGRTDTQYF. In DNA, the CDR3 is TGTGCCAGCAGTTTCTCTCCTAGCGGACGCACAGATACGCAGTATTTT.

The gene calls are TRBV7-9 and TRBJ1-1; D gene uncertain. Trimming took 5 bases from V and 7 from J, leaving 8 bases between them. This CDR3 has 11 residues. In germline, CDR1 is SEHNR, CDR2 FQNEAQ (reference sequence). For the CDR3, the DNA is TGTGCCAGCAGCGCATCAGATGAAGCTTTCTTT. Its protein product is CASSASDEAFF.

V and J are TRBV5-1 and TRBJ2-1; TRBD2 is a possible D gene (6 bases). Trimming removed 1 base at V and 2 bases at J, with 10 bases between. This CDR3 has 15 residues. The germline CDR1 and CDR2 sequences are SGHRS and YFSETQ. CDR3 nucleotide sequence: TGCGCCAGCAGCTTGATGCGGGGTACCTACAATGAGCAGTTCTTC. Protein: CASSLMRGTYNEQFF.

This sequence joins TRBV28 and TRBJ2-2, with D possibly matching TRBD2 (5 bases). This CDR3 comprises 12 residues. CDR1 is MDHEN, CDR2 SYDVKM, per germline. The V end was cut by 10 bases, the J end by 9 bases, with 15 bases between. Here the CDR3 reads CAIQEGARELFF. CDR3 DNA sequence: TGTGCCATCCAAGAGGGAGCACGGGAGCTGTTTTTT. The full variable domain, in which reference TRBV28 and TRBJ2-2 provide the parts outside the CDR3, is DVKVTQSSRYLVKRTGEKVFLECVQDMDHENMFWYRQDPGLGLRLIYFSYDVKMKEKGDIPEGYSVSREKKERFSLILESASTNQTSMYLCAIQEGARELFFGEGSRLTVL.

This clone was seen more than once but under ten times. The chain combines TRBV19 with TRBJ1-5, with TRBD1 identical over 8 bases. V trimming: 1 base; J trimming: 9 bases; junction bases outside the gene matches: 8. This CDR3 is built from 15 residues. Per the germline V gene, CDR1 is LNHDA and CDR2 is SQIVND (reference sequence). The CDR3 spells CASSIGAGGGRPQHF. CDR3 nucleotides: TGTGCCAGTAGTATAGGGGCAGGGGGCGGGAGGCCCCAGCATTTT.

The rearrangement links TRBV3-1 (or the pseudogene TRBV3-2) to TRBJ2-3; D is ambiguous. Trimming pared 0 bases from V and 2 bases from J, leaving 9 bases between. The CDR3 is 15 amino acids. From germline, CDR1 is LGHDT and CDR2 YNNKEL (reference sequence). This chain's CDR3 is CASSQDAGSTDTQYF. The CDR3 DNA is TGTGCCAGCAGCCAAGATGCCGGTTCCACAGATACGCAGTATTTT.

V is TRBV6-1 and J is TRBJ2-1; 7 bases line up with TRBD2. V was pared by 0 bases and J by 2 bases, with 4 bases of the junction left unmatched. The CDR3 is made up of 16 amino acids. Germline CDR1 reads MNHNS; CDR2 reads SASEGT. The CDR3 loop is CASSEAQLATYNEQFF. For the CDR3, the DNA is TGTGCCAGCAGTGAAGCGCAACTAGCGACCTACAATGAGCAGTTCTTC.

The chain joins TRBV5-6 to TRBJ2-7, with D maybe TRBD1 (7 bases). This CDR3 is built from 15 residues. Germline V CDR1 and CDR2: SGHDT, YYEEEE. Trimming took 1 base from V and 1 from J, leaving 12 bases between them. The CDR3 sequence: CASSLPGGTSYEQYF. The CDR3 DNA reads TGTGCCAGCAGCTTGCCAGGGGGGACATCCTACGAGCAGTACTTC.

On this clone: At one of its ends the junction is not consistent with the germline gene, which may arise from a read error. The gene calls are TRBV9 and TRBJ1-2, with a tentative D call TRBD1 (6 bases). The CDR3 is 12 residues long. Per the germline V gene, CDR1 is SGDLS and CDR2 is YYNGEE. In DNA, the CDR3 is TGTGCCAGCAGCGAGGGGGGGCGGATCGCCGCCTTC. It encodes CASSEGGRIAAF.

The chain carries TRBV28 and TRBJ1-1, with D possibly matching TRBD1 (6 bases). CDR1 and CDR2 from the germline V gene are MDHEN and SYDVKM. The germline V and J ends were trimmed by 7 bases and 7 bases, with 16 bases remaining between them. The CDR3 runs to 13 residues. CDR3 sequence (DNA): TGTGCCAGCATCCCCCCCGGGACACGTGAAGCTTTCTTT. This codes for CASIPPGTREAFF.

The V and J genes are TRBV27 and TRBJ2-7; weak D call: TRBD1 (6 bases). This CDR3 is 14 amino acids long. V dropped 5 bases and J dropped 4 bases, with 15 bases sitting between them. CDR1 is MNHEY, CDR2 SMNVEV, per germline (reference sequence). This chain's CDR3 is CASSLADRGYEQYF. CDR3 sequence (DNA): TGTGCCAGCAGTCTCGCGGACAGAGGATACGAGCAGTACTTC.

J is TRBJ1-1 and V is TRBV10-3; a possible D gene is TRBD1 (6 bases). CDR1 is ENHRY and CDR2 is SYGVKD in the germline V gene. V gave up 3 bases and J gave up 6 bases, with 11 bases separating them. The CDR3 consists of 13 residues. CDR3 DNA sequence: TGTGCCATCAGTGATCCACAGGGATCTGAAGCTTTCTTT. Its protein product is CAISDPQGSEAFF.

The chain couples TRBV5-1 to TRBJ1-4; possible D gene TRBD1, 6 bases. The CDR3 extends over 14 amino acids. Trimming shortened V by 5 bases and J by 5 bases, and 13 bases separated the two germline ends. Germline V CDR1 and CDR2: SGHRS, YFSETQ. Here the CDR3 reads CASSSGQPNEKLFF. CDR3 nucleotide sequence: TGCGCCAGCAGTTCCGGACAGCCGAATGAAAAACTGTTTTTT.

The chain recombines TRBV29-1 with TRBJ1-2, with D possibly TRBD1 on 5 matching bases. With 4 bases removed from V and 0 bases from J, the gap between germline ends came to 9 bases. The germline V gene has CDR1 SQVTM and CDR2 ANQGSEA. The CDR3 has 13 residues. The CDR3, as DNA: TGCAGCGTTGTCGACAGAACTAACTATGGCTACACCTTC. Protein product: CSVVDRTNYGYTF.

This chain's CDR3 is CASSFTGIGYTF. Here the CDR3 DNA reads TGTGCCAGCAGTTTCACAGGTATTGGCTACACCTTC. The V call is TRBV28, the J call TRBJ1-2, with D maybe TRBD1 (5 bases). Germline CDR1 is MDHEN and CDR2 is SYDVKM. This CDR3 has 12 amino acids. The ends were cut back, 3 bases at V and 7 bases at J, with 9 bases in the middle.